Following are 21 T cell receptor beta chains from one sample sequenced in a study of graft-versus-host responses after intestinal transplantation. For these receptors, no antigen is known. TCRdb's copy holds only in-frame clones and misses some; the assay was immunoSEQ multiplex PCR. The sample has 85,000 to 90,000 clones, roughly 92% seen once; the top ten hold about 0.28%. The sample in question was unstimulated CD4+ T cells sorted from spleen or lymph node cells, obtained before intestinal transplant. The origin of the receptors is a human donor who received an intestinal transplant.

The chain is built from TRBV9 and TRBJ2-1; 9 bases are shared with TRBD2. The CDR3 is 16 amino acids. J lost 2 bases, V lost 0 bases, and 3 bases had no gene match. The V gene's germline CDR1 is SGDLS and CDR2 YYNGEE. CDR3 amino acids: CASSVVSSGTYNEQFF. The CDR3 nucleotides are TGTGCCAGCAGCGTAGTGTCTAGCGGGACCTACAATGAGCAGTTCTTC.

This chain uses TRBV19 with TRBJ1-5; D might be TRBD1 (6 bases). The V end lost 0 bases, the J end lost 8 bases, and 14 bases lay between the germline ends. The germline V gene has CDR1 LNHDA and CDR2 SQIVND (reference sequence). CDR3 size: 15 residues. This chain's CDR3 is CASSIDGGQWKPQHF. Written as DNA, the CDR3 is TGTGCCAGTAGTATAGATGGAGGACAGTGGAAGCCCCAGCATTTT. The full variable domain, in which reference TRBV19 and TRBJ1-5 provide the parts outside the CDR3, is DGGITQSPKYLFRKEGQNVTLSCEQNLNHDAMYWYRQDPGQGLRLIYYSQIVNDFQKGDIAEGYSVSREKKESFPLTVTSAQKNPTAFYLCASSIDGGQWKPQHFGDGTRLSIL.

The chain links TRBV6-5 to TRBJ2-7, with 10 bases fitting TRBD1. This CDR3 comprises 13 residues. The junction had 1 base not matched to a gene; V was cut back by 6 bases and J by 2 bases. The germline V gene has CDR1 MNHEY and CDR2 SVGAGI. The CDR3: CASRGTGAYEQYF. CDR3 DNA: TGTGCCAGCAGAGGGACAGGGGCCTACGAGCAGTACTTC.

The V call is TRBV9, the J call TRBJ2-7, with D possibly matching TRBD2 (5 bases). CDR1 and CDR2 (germline): SGDLS, YYNGEE. The CDR3 is 15 residues long. V was pared by 0 bases and J by 3 bases, with 13 bases between. Written as DNA, the CDR3 is TGTGCCAGCAGCGTAGGGGCGGCGGGTGGCTACGAGCAGTACTTC. Its protein is CASSVGAAGGYEQYF.

The chain recombines TRBV7-3 with TRBJ1-1, with D maybe TRBD1 (5 bases). The CDR3 totals 13 residues. Germline CDR1 and CDR2: SGHTA and FQGTGA. With 3 bases removed from V and 4 bases from J, the gap between germline ends came to 9 bases. CDR3 region: CASSFDSGTEAFF. The CDR3 DNA sequence: TGTGCCAGCAGCTTTGACAGCGGCACTGAAGCTTTCTTT.

The chain recombines TRBV19 with TRBJ2-3; a weak D match, TRBD2 (5 bases). This CDR3 contains 15 residues. In germline, CDR1 is LNHDA, CDR2 SQIVND (reference sequence). Trimming removed 6 bases at V and 0 bases at J, with 13 bases between. CDR3 nucleotide sequence: TGTGCCAGTAGGGGTGGAGCGGCGAGCACAGATACGCAGTATTTT. Residues: CASRGGAASTDTQYF. Filled out from reference TRBV19 and TRBJ2-3, the complete variable domain reads DGGITQSPKYLFRKEGQNVTLSCEQNLNHDAMYWYRQDPGQGLRLIYYSQIVNDFQKGDIAEGYSVSREKKESFPLTVTSAQKNPTAFYLCASRGGAASTDTQYFGPGTRLTVL.

The rearrangement joins TRBV28 to TRBJ2-7; a possible D gene is TRBD2 (6 bases). This CDR3 spans 15 amino acids. Germline V gene data show CDR1 as MDHEN and CDR2 as SYDVKM. V lost 4 bases and J 0 bases, leaving 13 bases between the germline ends. In DNA, the CDR3 is TGTGCCAGCAGTTCCGGGACTTCTCTCTCCTACGAGCAGTACTTC. It specifies CASSSGTSLSYEQYF. Full variable domain (remainder filled in from reference TRBV28 and TRBJ2-7): DVKVTQSSRYLVKRTGEKVFLECVQDMDHENMFWYRQDPGLGLRLIYFSYDVKMKEKGDIPEGYSVSREKKERFSLILESASTNQTSMYLCASSSGTSLSYEQYFGPGTRLTVT.

The chain recombines TRBV20-1 with TRBJ2-3, with D tentatively TRBD1 or TRBD2 (6 bases each). Germline V gene data show CDR1 as DFQATT and CDR2 as SNEGSKA (reference sequence). Trimming took 6 bases from V and 6 from J, leaving 10 bases between them. The CDR3 covers 11 residues. The CDR3 nucleotides read TGCAGTGCGCGGAGGGGGGATACGCAGTATTTT. Protein sequence: CSARRGDTQYF.

This clone was observed once. The V and J genes are TRBV2 and TRBJ1-5; 10 positions match TRBD1. The CDR3 is 15 amino acids. Germline V gene sequence: CDR1 SNHLY, CDR2 FYNNEI. J lost 0 bases, V lost 7 bases, and 3 bases had no gene match. The CDR3 sequence: CASTGQGDSNQPQHF. CDR3 sequence (DNA): TGTGCCAGCACCGGACAGGGGGATAGCAATCAGCCCCAGCATTTT.

The genes are TRBV9 and TRBJ1-6; D remains unclear. The CDR3 is 16 residues long. Germline CDR1 reads SGDLS; CDR2 reads YYNGEE. The ends were cut back, 2 bases at V and 7 bases at J, with 16 bases in the middle. In nucleotides, the CDR3 is TGTGCCAGCAGCGTGGACCCTGCTACCTTAAATTCACCCCTCCACTTT. Translated: CASSVDPATLNSPLHF.

The V and J genes are TRBV4-1 and TRBJ1-5; D is perhaps TRBD1 (5 bases). The V gene lost 4 bases and the J gene lost 4 bases, with 26 bases spanning the gap. Germline CDR1 is MGHRA and CDR2 is YSYEKL. The CDR3 covers 19 residues. The CDR3 sequence is CASSLTVLRRGKFNQPQHF. The CDR3 region has the DNA TGCGCCAGCAGCCTAACTGTGCTCCGAAGGGGTAAGTTTAATCAGCCCCAGCATTTT.

Points on this clone: Distinct nucleotide sequences in the sample also encode this CDR3. The chain recombines TRBV30 with TRBJ1-5, with unresolved D. The CDR3 has 14 amino acids. V lost 0 bases to trimming and J lost 2 bases, with 8 bases between them. Per the germline V gene, CDR1 is GTSNPN and CDR2 is SVGIG (reference sequence). The CDR3 DNA reads TGTGCCTGGAGTGTTTTGTCGGGCAATCAGCCCCAGCATTTT. Protein product: CAWSVLSGNQPQHF. Full variable domain (remainder filled in from reference TRBV30 and TRBJ1-5): SQTIHQWPATLVQPVGSPLSLECTVEGTSNPNLYWYRQAAGRGLQLLFYSVGIGQISSEVPQNLSASRPQDRQFILSSKKLLLSDSGFYLCAWSVLSGNQPQHFGDGTRLSIL.

This chain links TRBV5-1 with TRBJ2-5; D possibly corresponds to TRBD2 (7 bases). With 7 bases removed from V and 1 base from J, the gap between germline ends came to 17 bases. The CDR3 is 15 residues long. Germline loops: CDR1 SGHRS, CDR2 YFSETQ. The CDR3 spells CASRPGGGGQETQYF. The DNA for the CDR3 is TGCGCCAGCCGCCCGGGGGGAGGGGGCCAAGAGACCCAGTACTTC.

The chain couples TRBV25-1 to TRBJ2-1; 7 positions agree with TRBD2. J lost 2 bases, V lost 2 bases, and 6 bases had no gene match. This CDR3 has 16 residues. Germline V gene data show CDR1 as MGHDK and CDR2 as SYGVNS. The CDR3 DNA is TGTGCCAGCAGTGAAAAGACGGGAGGAGCCTACAATGAGCAGTTCTTC. Translated, it gives CASSEKTGGAYNEQFF.

This sequence joins TRBV10-3 and TRBJ2-7; 8 positions match TRBD1. J was trimmed by 4 bases and V by 10 bases; bases with no gene match: 9. This CDR3 is 13 amino acids long. Germline V gives CDR1 ENHRY, CDR2 SYGVKD. The CDR3 protein is CATSTGVDYEQYF. The CDR3 DNA reads as TGTGCCACCTCGACAGGGGTAGATTACGAGCAGTACTTC.

The gene calls are TRBV27 and TRBJ1-5; no reliable D call. CDR1 and CDR2 from the germline V gene are MNHEY and SMNVEV (reference sequence). V lost 6 bases and J lost 0, with 3 bases in between. CDR3 length equals 12 residues. The CDR3 protein is CASRNSNQPQHF. CDR3 coding DNA: TGTGCCAGCAGAAATAGCAATCAGCCCCAGCATTTT.

The chain carries TRBV9 and TRBJ2-5, with D maybe TRBD1 (5 bases). CDR3 length: 16 residues. Germline V lookup: CDR1 SGDLS, CDR2 YYNGEE. The V end was cut by 4 bases, the J end by 0 bases, with 16 bases between. The CDR3 protein is CASSPIPRQYQETQYF. The CDR3 bases are TGTGCCAGCAGCCCCATCCCCAGACAGTACCAAGAGACCCAGTACTTC.

The chain employs TRBV11-3 and TRBJ2-1; D is unresolved. V was shortened by 5 bases and J by 9 bases, with 14 bases between the two germline ends. Per the germline V gene, CDR1 is SGHNT and CDR2 is YENEEA. This CDR3 has 13 amino acids. The CDR3 region has the DNA TGTGCCAGCAGCCCCCGGTCCGGCGGTGAGCAGTTCTTC. It encodes CASSPRSGGEQFF.

This clone was recorded once. This chain connects TRBV11-2 to TRBJ2-7, with D perhaps given as TRBD1 or TRBD2 (5 bases each). This CDR3 is built from 14 residues. V was shortened by 2 bases and J by 5 bases, with 13 bases between the two germline ends. Germline-derived CDR1 and CDR2 are SGHAT and FQNNGV. CDR3 loop: CASSLFTRGHEQYF. Here the CDR3 DNA reads TGTGCCAGCAGCTTATTTACTAGGGGACACGAGCAGTACTTC.

The chain joins TRBV7-2 to TRBJ2-2; TRBD2 agrees at 10 bases. CDR1 SGHTA and CDR2 FQGNSA come from the germline V gene. Trimming at V came to 5 bases and at J to 3 bases, leaving 6 bases not matched to a gene. The CDR3 consists of 16 residues. CDR3 sequence reads: CASSLGLAAHTGELFF. The CDR3 bases are TGTGCCAGCAGCCTCGGACTAGCGGCTCACACCGGGGAGCTGTTTTTT. The full variable domain, completed using reference TRBV7-2 and TRBJ2-2, is GAGVSQSPSNKVTEKGKDVELRCDPISGHTALYWYRQSLGQGLEFLIYFQGNSAPDKSGLPSDRFSAERTGGSVSTLTIQRTQQEDSAVYLCASSLGLAAHTGELFFGEGSRLTVL.

The chain is built from TRBV5-1 and TRBJ2-1; D remains unclear. The CDR3 runs to 15 residues. The germline V and J ends were trimmed by 2 bases and 5 bases, with 14 bases remaining between them. Germline CDR1 and CDR2: SGHRS and YFSETQ. The CDR3 is CASSFVLGGHNEQFF. The CDR3, as DNA: TGCGCCAGCAGCTTTGTCCTCGGCGGTCACAATGAGCAGTTCTTC.